One T cell receptor beta chain is described in this entry. Patients' urothelial carcinoma was locally advanced or metastatic. Pretreatment and on-treatment blood mononuclear cell samples were taken, totaling between 1 and 8 time points per patient. This sample is part of a study of PD-L1 blockade in urothelial cancer. Overall study context: Of about 30 patients, about two dozen were males with bladder-origin urothelial cancer. Investigators checked blood 3 weeks (second dose) and 6 weeks after treatment start.

CDR3 length: 14 residues. The germline V gene encodes CDR1 SEHNR and CDR2 FQNEAQ (reference sequence). V was clipped by 5 bases and J by 7 bases, with 17 bases between them. Produced via immunoSEQ multiplex PCR; TCRdb's table is partial and in-frame only. The sample contains about 45,000 clones, more than 75% of which appear only once. This clonotype was obtained from a woman aged 55-69 years with urothelial cancer. This chain links TRBV7-9 with TRBJ1-2, with D possibly TRBD1 on 5 matching bases. The source material was PBMCs, sampled around atezolizumab (anti-PD-L1) treatment. In DNA, the CDR3 is TGTGCCAGCAGCCCTGGCGGCCTAGGGGTTGGCTACACCTTC. Residues: CASSPGGLGVGYTF.